Listed below are T cell receptor beta chains from one sample, sequenced in a study of blood T cell repertoires in COVID-19. Profiled with immunoSEQ multiplex PCR; TCRdb holds only in-frame clones, not every one. The sample shows 52,000 or so clones, 88% of them seen only once. Sequenced input: peripheral blood. The source is a man aged 55 to 69 with active COVID-19. Both conserved end residues are part of each CDR3. A D gene is named only where the DNA matches it firmly. The size of a clone is reported for some rows only, either as once, few or many, or as a class for expanded clones.

CDR3 DNA,CDR3 protein,clone size,V gene,J gene,D gene
TGTGCCAGCAGCCAAGGCATAGCGGGGTCCTACAATGAGCAGTTCTTC,CASSQGIAGSYNEQFF,.,TRBV3-1/TRBV3-2,TRBJ2-1,TRBD2
TGTGCCAGCAGTGATATTGGGGTAGCGGGAAAAAACATTCAGTACTTC,CASSDIGVAGKNIQYF,few,TRBV2,TRBJ2-4,TRBD2
TGTGCCAGCAGTGAAAGCCTAGCGGGAGGGGGCAATGAGCAGTTCTTC,CASSESLAGGGNEQFF,.,TRBV6-1,TRBJ2-1,TRBD2
TGTGCCAGCGGGGCAGGGGGCTTTGGAAACACCATATATTTT,CASGAGGFGNTIYF,.,TRBV9,TRBJ1-3,TRBD1
TGCGCCAGCAGCTTGGGGAGATACCAAGAGACCCAGTACTTC,CASSLGRYQETQYF,.,TRBV5-1,TRBJ2-5,.
TGTGCCAGCAGCCCCGGACTAGCGGGAGCCGATACGCAGTATTTT,CASSPGLAGADTQYF,.,TRBV11-2,TRBJ2-3,TRBD2
TGTGCCATCAGTGAGCTGACAGGGCGAGGGAACTATGGCTACACCTTC,CAISELTGRGNYGYTF,once,TRBV10-3,TRBJ1-2,TRBD1
TGCGCCAGCCGGCCCTGGGACAGTTCCTACAATGAGCAGTTCTTC,CASRPWDSSYNEQFF,.,TRBV5-1,TRBJ2-1,TRBD1
TGTGCCAGCAGCTTGGACTGGACAGGAGAGACCCAGTACTTC,CASSLDWTGETQYF,.,TRBV5-8,TRBJ2-5,TRBD1
TGTGCCAGCAGCCTATCTCCGGTGGGACAGGGCTCCTACAATGAGCAGTTCTTC,CASSLSPVGQGSYNEQFF,.,TRBV3-1/TRBV3-2,TRBJ2-1,TRBD1
TGTGCCAGCAGTTTAGAGGCGCAGACTGAAGCTTTCTTT,CASSLEAQTEAFF,.,TRBV27,TRBJ1-1,.
TGTGCCAGTAGTATCTCCCCCTACAGGGGGACTGAAGCTTTCTTT,CASSISPYRGTEAFF,.,TRBV19,TRBJ1-1,TRBD1
TGTGCCAGCAGCTTAGGGTCTTGGACTAGTATTCCCCAGAGCTCCTACAATGAGCAGTTCTTC,CASSLGSWTSIPQSSYNEQFF,.,TRBV13,TRBJ2-1,TRBD2
TGTGCCAGTAGTGCAGGAAGGGGGTATCAGCCCCAGCATTTT,CASSAGRGYQPQHF,medium-sized,TRBV19,TRBJ1-5,.
TGTGCCTGGAGAGTCGAGAGGGTGACGCAGTATTTT,CAWRVERVTQYF,.,TRBV30,TRBJ2-3,.
TGCGCCAGCAGCTTGTTGAGCGGGAGTAGCAATGAGCAGTTCTTC,CASSLLSGSSNEQFF,.,TRBV5-1,TRBJ2-1,TRBD2
TGTGCCAGCGGACTAGCGGAAAACATTCAGTACTTC,CASGLAENIQYF,.,TRBV19,TRBJ2-4,TRBD2
TGTGCTAGCAGCTTAGGGGGAGCGGCAGATACGCAGTATTTT,CASSLGGAADTQYF,once,TRBV7-7,TRBJ2-3,.
TGTGCCAGCAGCGAGTACAATGAGCAGTTCTTC,CASSEYNEQFF,.,TRBV7-6,TRBJ2-1,.
TGTGCCAGCAGCTTAGTAAGGACAGGGAGTTTCAATGAGCAGTTCTTC,CASSLVRTGSFNEQFF,.,TRBV7-9,TRBJ2-1,TRBD1
TGTGCCACCACGGACACCTACAATGAGCAGTTCTTC,CATTDTYNEQFF,.,TRBV19,TRBJ2-1,.
TGTGCCAGCAGTTCCAAGAGCCCCCTCGAGCAGTACTTC,CASSSKSPLEQYF,.,TRBV2,TRBJ2-7,.
TGTGCCAGCAGCCGCCTGATGTGGGACACGGACCAAGAGACCCAGTACTTC,CASSRLMWDTDQETQYF,.,TRBV3-1/TRBV3-2,TRBJ2-5,.
TGTGCCAGCAGCCAAAGGGGACTGGACACCGGGGAGCTGTTTTTT,CASSQRGLDTGELFF,.,TRBV3-1/TRBV3-2,TRBJ2-2,.
TGTGCCACCAGCAGAGATAAAGGGGCAGATACGCAGTATTTT,CATSRDKGADTQYF,.,TRBV15,TRBJ2-3,.
TGTGCCTGGAGTAGGGGACTAGCCCCAAGGAATGAGCAGTTCTTC,CAWSRGLAPRNEQFF,.,TRBV30,TRBJ2-1,TRBD2
TGTGCCAGCAGCCCACAGGGGGCGAGAGAGACCCAGTACTTC,CASSPQGARETQYF,.,TRBV11-2,TRBJ2-5,TRBD1
TGTGCCAGCAGCCGGGGGGGAGGGGGTAATCAGCCCCAGCATTTT,CASSRGGGGNQPQHF,.,TRBV3-1/TRBV3-2,TRBJ1-5,.